What follows are 10 T cell receptor beta chains derived from one specimen sequenced in a study of blood T cell repertoires in COVID-19. The assay was immunoSEQ multiplex PCR, and TCRdb's table has in-frame clones only and misses some. The sample contains approximately 88,000 clones, about 80% of which appear only once. The sequencing sample was made of peripheral blood. The receptors originated from a woman of 80 years or more with acute or convalescent COVID-19.

This sequence joins TRBV5-4 and TRBJ2-5; 15 nucleotides line up with TRBD2. There are 15 residues in the CDR3. CDR1 and CDR2 (germline): SGHNT, YYREEE (reference sequence). The ends lost 4 bases at V and 2 bases at J; junction bases unmatched: 0. CDR3 loop: CASSGTSGRQETQYF. The CDR3 nucleotides read TGTGCCAGCAGCGGGACTAGCGGGAGGCAAGAGACCCAGTACTTC.

V and J are TRBV6-5 and TRBJ1-4; 7 nucleotides align to TRBD1. V lost 7 bases, J lost 5 bases, and 1 base stayed unmatched. This CDR3 comprises 12 residues. Germline values: CDR1 MNHEY, CDR2 SVGAGI. CDR3 sequence: CASKTGNEKLFF. The CDR3 nucleotides read TGTGCCAGCAAGACAGGGAATGAAAAACTGTTTTTT.

This clone was detected once. This rearrangement joins TRBV11-3 to TRBJ2-2, with a possible D match to TRBD2 (6 bases). Trimming cost V 1 base and J 4 bases, with 10 bases left between them. The CDR3 is 15 residues long. Germline-derived CDR1 and CDR2 are SGHNT and YENEEA. The CDR3 nucleotides are TGTGCCAGCAGCTTAGGCGGGACCGGCACCGGGGAGCTGTTTTTT. Its protein product is CASSLGGTGTGELFF.

This clone was seen once. The chain has TRBV5-1 and TRBJ2-5; 10 bases are a match to TRBD2. In germline, CDR1 is SGHRS, CDR2 YFSETQ. Trimming at V came to 5 bases and at J to 4 bases, leaving 5 bases not matched to a gene. This CDR3 has 14 residues. CDR3 sequence reads: CASSPGTSVETQYF. DNA of the CDR3: TGCGCCAGCAGTCCAGGGACTAGCGTAGAGACCCAGTACTTC.

The chain employs TRBV27 and TRBJ1-2; 10 nucleotides match TRBD1. The CDR3 covers 15 residues. V lost 5 bases, J lost 4 bases, and 7 bases stayed unmatched. Germline V gene lookup returns CDR1 MNHEY and CDR2 SMNVEV (reference sequence). DNA of the CDR3: TGTGCCAGCAGTATAACGACAGGGGGCATCTATGGCTACACCTTC. Protein: CASSITTGGIYGYTF.

The V gene is TRBV5-1, the J gene TRBJ1-6; D gene unclear. The germline V gene encodes CDR1 SGHRS and CDR2 YFSETQ. Trimming stripped 5 bases from V and 5 bases from J, with 14 bases between. This CDR3 is built from 15 residues. The CDR3 DNA is TGCGCCAGCAGTGAGGTCCCTGGAAATAATTCACCCCTCCACTTT. Translation: CASSEVPGNNSPLHF.

This clone was observed a single time. The V gene is TRBV3-1 (or the pseudogene TRBV3-2), the J gene TRBJ2-2; 7 nucleotides align to TRBD1. The CDR3 consists of 13 residues. V shed 6 bases and J 7 bases; nucleotides not matched to a gene: 5. Looked up from germline, CDR1 is LGHDT and CDR2 is YNNKEL (reference sequence). The chain's CDR3 is CASSRQGVGELFF. CDR3 nucleotides: TGTGCCAGCAGTCGTCAGGGGGTCGGGGAGCTGTTTTTT.

J is TRBJ2-7 and V is TRBV19, with 7 bases lining up with TRBD1. Trimming took 5 bases from V and 2 from J; bases not matched to a gene: 9. The V gene's germline CDR1 is LNHDA and CDR2 SQIVND (reference sequence). This CDR3 comprises 15 residues. Written as DNA, the CDR3 is TGTGCCAGTAGTGCTCCCGACAGGGCCACCTACGAGCAGTACTTC. As protein: CASSAPDRATYEQYF.

The chain couples TRBV4-1 to TRBJ1-5; D unresolved. The CDR3 contains 14 residues. V lost 0 bases and J 11 bases, leaving 14 bases between the germline ends. Looked up from germline, CDR1 is MGHRA and CDR2 is YSYEKL. The CDR3 region is CASSQDLSVPAQHF. The CDR3 bases are TGCGCCAGCAGCCAAGATCTTTCCGTCCCGGCCCAGCATTTT.

The chain has TRBV5-1 and TRBJ1-1; weak D call: TRBD1 (5 bases). From germline, CDR1 is SGHRS and CDR2 YFSETQ. This CDR3 is 15 amino acids long. Between the trimmed V and J ends, which lost 3 bases and 2 bases, there was a span of 14 bases. CDR3 in DNA: TGCGCCAGCAGCTACGGGGGTGGGGTAAACACTGAAGCTTTCTTT. Translation gives CASSYGGGVNTEAFF.